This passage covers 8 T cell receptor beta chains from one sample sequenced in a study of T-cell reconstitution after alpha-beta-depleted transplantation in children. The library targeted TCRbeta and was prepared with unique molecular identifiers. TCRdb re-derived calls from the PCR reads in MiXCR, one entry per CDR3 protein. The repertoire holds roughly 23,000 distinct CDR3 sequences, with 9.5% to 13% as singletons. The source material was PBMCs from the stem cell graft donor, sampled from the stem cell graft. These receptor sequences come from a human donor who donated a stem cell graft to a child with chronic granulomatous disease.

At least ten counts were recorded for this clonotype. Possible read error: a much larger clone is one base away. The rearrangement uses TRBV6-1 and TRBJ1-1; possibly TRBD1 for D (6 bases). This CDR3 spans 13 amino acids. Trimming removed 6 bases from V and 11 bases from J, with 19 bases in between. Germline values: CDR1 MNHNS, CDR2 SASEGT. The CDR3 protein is CASRDRNGWRAFF. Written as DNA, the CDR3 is TGTGCCAGCAGAGACAGGAACGGTTGGAGGGCTTTCTTT.

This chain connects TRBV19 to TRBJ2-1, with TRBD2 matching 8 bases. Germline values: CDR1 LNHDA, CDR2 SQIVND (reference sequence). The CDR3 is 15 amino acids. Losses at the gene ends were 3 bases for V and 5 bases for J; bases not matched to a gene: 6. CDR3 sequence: CASSIEGTSNNEQFF. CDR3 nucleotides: TGTGCCAGTAGTATCGAGGGGACTAGTAACAATGAGCAGTTCTTC. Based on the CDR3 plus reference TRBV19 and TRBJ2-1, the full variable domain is DGGITQSPKYLFRKEGQNVTLSCEQNLNHDAMYWYRQDPGQGLRLIYYSQIVNDFQKGDIAEGYSVSREKKESFPLTVTSAQKNPTAFYLCASSIEGTSNNEQFFGPGTRLTVL.

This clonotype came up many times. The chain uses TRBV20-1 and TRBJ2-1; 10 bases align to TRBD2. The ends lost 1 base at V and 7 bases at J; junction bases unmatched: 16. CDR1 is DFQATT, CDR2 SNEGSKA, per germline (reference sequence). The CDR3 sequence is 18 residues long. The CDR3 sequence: CSARGSLAGVNGGNEQFF. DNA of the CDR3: TGCAGTGCTAGAGGATCTCTAGCGGGGGTAAATGGTGGTAATGAGCAGTTCTTC.

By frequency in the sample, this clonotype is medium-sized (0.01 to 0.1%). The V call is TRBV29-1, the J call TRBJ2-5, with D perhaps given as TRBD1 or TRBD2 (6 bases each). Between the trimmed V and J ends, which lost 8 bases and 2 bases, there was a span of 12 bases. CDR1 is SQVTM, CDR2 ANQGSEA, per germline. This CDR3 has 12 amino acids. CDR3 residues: CSLGGMQETQYF. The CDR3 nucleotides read TGCAGCCTGGGGGGCATGCAAGAGACCCAGTACTTC. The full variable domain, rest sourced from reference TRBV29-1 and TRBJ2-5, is SAVISQKPSRDICQRGTSLTIQCQVDSQVTMMFWYRQQPGQSLTLIATANQGSEATYESGFVIDKFPISRPNLTFSTLTVSNMSPEDSSIYLCSLGGMQETQYFGPGTRLLVL.

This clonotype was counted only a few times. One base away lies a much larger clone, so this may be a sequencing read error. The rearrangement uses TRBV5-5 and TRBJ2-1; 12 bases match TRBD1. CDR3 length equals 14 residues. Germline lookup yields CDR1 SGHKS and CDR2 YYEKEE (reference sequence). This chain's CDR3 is CASSPGQGAAGGIF. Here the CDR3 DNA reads TGTGCCAGCAGCCCGGGACAGGGGGCCGCAGGAGGGATCTTC.

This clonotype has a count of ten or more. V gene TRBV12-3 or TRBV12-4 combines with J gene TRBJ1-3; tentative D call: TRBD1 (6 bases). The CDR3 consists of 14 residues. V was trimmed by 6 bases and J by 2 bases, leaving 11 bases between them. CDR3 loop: CASSRQETGNTIYF. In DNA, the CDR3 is TGTGCCAGCAGCCGACAGGAAACTGGAAACACCATATATTTT.

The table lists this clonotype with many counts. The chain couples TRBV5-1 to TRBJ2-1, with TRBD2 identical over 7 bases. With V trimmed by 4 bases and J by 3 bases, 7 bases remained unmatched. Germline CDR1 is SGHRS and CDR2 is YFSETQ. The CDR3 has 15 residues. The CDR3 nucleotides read TGCGCCAGCAGCGGGGGACTATTTATCTACAATGAGCAGTTCTTC. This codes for CASSGGLFIYNEQFF.

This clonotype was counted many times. The CDR3 sequence is CASSVAVNTEAFF. The CDR3 region has the DNA TGTGCCAGCAGTGTGGCGGTGAACACTGAAGCTTTCTTT. The V gene is TRBV2, the J gene TRBJ1-1; D is unclear. V lost 4 bases, J lost 0 bases, and 6 bases lay in between. The CDR3 runs to 13 residues. Germline V CDR1 and CDR2: SNHLY, FYNNEI.